The 9 T cell receptor beta chains in this list originate from one sample, sequenced in a study of molecular identifiers for immune sequencing clone quantification. TCRdb passed the PCR reads through MiXCR, listing each CDR3 protein once. The repertoire holds about half a million distinct CDR3 sequences, with 25% as singletons. Specimen: naive CD8+ T cells from blood, with Jurkat cell RNA spiked in. The subset: FACS-sorted CD8+CD4-CCR7+CD45RA+ naive T cells. The origin of the receptors is a human donor in good health. Some libraries in this study had Jurkat cell RNA spiked in.

This chain joins TRBV5-1 and TRBJ2-3, with TRBD2 matching 11 bases. The germline V gene encodes CDR1 SGHRS and CDR2 YFSETQ. The CDR3 covers 18 residues. With V trimmed by 4 bases and J by 1 base, 11 bases remained unmatched. Written as DNA, the CDR3 is TGCGCCAGCAGCGCCATTCTTGAACTAGCGGGGGGCACAGATACGCAGTATTTT. Its protein is CASSAILELAGGTDTQYF.

V gene TRBV2 combines with J gene TRBJ2-7; TRBD2 might be the D (6 bases). This CDR3 has 12 amino acids. V was trimmed by 8 bases and J by 0 bases, leaving 8 bases between them. Germline V gives CDR1 SNHLY, CDR2 FYNNEI. The CDR3 DNA reads as TGTGCCAGCCGTAGCGGCTCCTACGAGCAGTACTTC. This translates into CASRSGSYEQYF.

This clonotype was recorded a few times. The chain carries TRBV20-1 and TRBJ2-3; 9 bases match TRBD2. CDR3 size: 17 residues. V was clipped by 0 bases and J by 3 bases; unmatched bases: 10. Germline-derived CDR1 and CDR2 are DFQATT and SNEGSKA (reference sequence). The CDR3: CSARDLDRLAETDTQYF. The CDR3 DNA reads as TGCAGTGCTAGAGATTTGGACAGACTAGCGGAGACAGATACGCAGTATTTT.

Notes on this clonotype: A read error may explain this, as a much larger clone is one base away. The gene calls are TRBV7-2 and TRBJ2-7, with TRBD1 identical over 9 bases. CDR3 length: 15 residues. The germline V gene has CDR1 SGHTA and CDR2 FQGNSA. For the CDR3, the DNA is TGTGCCGGCAGCTTCGCCGGGACAGGGACCTACGAGCAGTACTTC. This codes for CAGSFAGTGTYEQYF.

This clonotype was seen more than once but under ten times. The chain couples TRBV11-2 to TRBJ2-7, with TRBD1 matching 7 bases. CDR3 length equals 14 residues. The junction had 4 bases not matched to a gene; V was cut back by 3 bases and J by 2 bases. Per the germline V gene, CDR1 is SGHAT and CDR2 is FQNNGV. CDR3 coding DNA: TGTGCCAGCAGCTTCGGACAGGCCCCCTACGAGCAGTACTTC. Amino acids: CASSFGQAPYEQYF. The variable domain in full, completed from reference TRBV11-2 and TRBJ2-7, reads EAGVAQSPRYKIIEKRQSVAFWCNPISGHATLYWYQQILGQGPKLLIQFQNNGVVDDSQLPKDRFSAERLKGVDSTLKIQPAKLEDSAVYLCASSFGQAPYEQYFGPGTRLTVT.

At least ten counts were recorded for this clonotype. CDR3: CASSYGTSGSRTDTQYF. The CDR3 DNA sequence: TGTGCCAGCAGCTACGGGACTAGCGGGAGTCGGACAGATACGCAGTATTTT. The chain links TRBV7-9 to TRBJ2-3; 14 bases match TRBD2. With 4 bases clipped from V and 3 bases from J, the junction kept 6 bases outside the gene matches. Germline loops: CDR1 SEHNR, CDR2 FQNEAQ (reference sequence). CDR3 length: 17 amino acids. Combining the CDR3 with reference TRBV7-9 and TRBJ2-3 gives the whole variable domain DTGVSQNPRHKITKRGQNVTFRCDPISEHNRLYWYRQTLGQGPEFLTYFQNEAQLEKSRLLSDRFSAERPKGSFSTLEIQRTEQGDSAMYLCASSYGTSGSRTDTQYFGPGTRLTVL.

Comment on this clonotype: The CDR3 does not close with the conserved phenylalanine or tryptophan, likely indicating a read error. This chain links TRBV18 with TRBJ1-1; D is ambiguous. Between the trimmed V and J ends, which lost 0 bases and 4 bases, there was a span of 12 bases. This CDR3 is built from 15 residues. CDR1 and CDR2 (germline): KGHSH, LQKENI. CDR3 region: CASSPPGFTSTEAFL. The CDR3 nucleotides are TGTGCCAGCTCACCACCGGGGTTTACGAGCACTGAAGCTTTCCTT.

In its sample, this clonotype was seen many times. V usage is TRBV14 and J usage is TRBJ2-7, with TRBD2 matching over 10 bases. V lost 1 base to trimming and J lost 4 bases; unmatched junction nucleotides: 1. The CDR3 has 14 residues. CDR1 is SGHDN, CDR2 FVKESK, per germline. Here the CDR3 DNA reads TGTGCCAGCAGCCAAGCACTAGCGGGGTACGAGCAGTACTTC. Translation gives CASSQALAGYEQYF.

This clonotype was seen repeatedly, ten times or more. The chain joins TRBV6-2 or TRBV6-3 to TRBJ1-1; no clear D. V shed 3 bases and J shed 1 base, with 9 bases lying between them. Germline V gives CDR1 MNHEY, CDR2 SVGEGT. This CDR3 has 14 amino acids. As DNA, the CDR3 is TGTGCCAGCAGTTATGATTGGGGGAACACTGAAGCTTTCTTT. Encoded protein: CASSYDWGNTEAFF.